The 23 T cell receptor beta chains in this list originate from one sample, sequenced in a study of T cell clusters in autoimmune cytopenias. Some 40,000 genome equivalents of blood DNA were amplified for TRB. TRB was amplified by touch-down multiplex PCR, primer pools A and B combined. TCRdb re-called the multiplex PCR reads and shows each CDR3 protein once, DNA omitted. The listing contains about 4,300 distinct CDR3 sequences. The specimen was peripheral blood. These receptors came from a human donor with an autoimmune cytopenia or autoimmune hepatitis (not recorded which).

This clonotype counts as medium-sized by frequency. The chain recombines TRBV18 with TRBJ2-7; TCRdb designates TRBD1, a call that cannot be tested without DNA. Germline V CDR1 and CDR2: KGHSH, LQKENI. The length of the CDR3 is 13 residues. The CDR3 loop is CASSPLQGYEQYF.

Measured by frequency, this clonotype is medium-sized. Here the CDR3 reads CSARPAAGGDEQYF. The chain carries TRBV20-1 and TRBJ2-7; with no DNA, the TCRdb D assignment of TRBD2 cannot be verified. The CDR3 length is 14 residues. Per germline, CDR1 DFQATT and CDR2 SNEGSKA (reference sequence).

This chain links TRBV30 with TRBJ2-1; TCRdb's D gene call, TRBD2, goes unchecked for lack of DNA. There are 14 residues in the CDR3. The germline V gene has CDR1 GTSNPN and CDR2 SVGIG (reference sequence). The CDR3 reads CAWNTLAGVTEQFF.

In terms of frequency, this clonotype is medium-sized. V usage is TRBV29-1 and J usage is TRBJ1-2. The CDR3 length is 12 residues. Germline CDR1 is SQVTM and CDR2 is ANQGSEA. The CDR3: CSVEAGNYGYTF. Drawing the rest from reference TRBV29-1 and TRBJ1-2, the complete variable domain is SAVISQKPSRDICQRGTSLTIQCQVDSQVTMMFWYRQQPGQSLTLIATANQGSEATYESGFVIDKFPISRPNLTFSTLTVSNMSPEDSSIYLCSVEAGNYGYTFGSGTRLTVV.

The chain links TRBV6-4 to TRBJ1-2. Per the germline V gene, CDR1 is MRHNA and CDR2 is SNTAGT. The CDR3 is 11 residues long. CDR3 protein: CASSEIVGYTF.

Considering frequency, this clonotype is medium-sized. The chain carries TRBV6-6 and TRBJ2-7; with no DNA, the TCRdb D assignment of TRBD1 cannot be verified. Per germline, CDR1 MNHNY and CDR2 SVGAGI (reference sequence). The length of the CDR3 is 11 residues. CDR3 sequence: CASSLPGVQYF.

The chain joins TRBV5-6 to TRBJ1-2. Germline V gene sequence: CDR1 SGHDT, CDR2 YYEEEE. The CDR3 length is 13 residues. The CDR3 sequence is CASSFGETYGYTF.

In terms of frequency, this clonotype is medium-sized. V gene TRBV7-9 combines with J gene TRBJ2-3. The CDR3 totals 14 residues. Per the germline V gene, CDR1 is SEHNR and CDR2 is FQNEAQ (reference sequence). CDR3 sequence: CASSHDLATDTQYF. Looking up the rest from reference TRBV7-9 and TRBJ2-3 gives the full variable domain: DTGVSQNPRHKITKRGQNVTFRCDPISEHNRLYWYRQTLGQGPEFLTYFQNEAQLEKSRLLSDRFSAERPKGSFSTLEIQRTEQGDSAMYLCASSHDLATDTQYFGPGTRLTVL.

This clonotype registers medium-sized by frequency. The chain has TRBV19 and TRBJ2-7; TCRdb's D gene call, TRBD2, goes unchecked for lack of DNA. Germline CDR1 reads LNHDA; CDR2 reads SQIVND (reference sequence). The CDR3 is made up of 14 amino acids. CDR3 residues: CASSKTGLSYEQYF.

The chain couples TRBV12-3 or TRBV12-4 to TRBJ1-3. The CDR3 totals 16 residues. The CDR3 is CASSHSRGAAGNTIYF.

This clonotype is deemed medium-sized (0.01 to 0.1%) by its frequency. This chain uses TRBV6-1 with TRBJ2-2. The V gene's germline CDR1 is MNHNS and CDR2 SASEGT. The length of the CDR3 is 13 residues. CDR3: CASRPVITGELFF.

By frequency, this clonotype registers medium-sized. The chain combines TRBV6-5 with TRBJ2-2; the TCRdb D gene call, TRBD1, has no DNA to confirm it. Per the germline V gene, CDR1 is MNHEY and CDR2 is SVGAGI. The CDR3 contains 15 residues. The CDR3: CASKPGLANTGELFF.

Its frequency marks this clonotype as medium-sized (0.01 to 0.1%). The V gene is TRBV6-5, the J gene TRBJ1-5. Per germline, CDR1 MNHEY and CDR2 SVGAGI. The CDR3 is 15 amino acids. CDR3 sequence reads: CASSRKKDSGQPQHF.

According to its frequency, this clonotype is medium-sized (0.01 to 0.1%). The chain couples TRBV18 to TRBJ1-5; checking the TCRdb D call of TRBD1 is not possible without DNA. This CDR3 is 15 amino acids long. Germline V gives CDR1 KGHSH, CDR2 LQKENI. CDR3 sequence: CASSPGTGTNQPQHF. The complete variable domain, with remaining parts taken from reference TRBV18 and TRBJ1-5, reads NAGVMQNPRHLVRRRGQEARLRCSPMKGHSHVYWYRQLPEEGLKFMVYLQKENIIDESGMPKERFSAEFPKEGPSILRIQQVVRGDSAAYFCASSPGTGTNQPQHFGDGTRLSIL.

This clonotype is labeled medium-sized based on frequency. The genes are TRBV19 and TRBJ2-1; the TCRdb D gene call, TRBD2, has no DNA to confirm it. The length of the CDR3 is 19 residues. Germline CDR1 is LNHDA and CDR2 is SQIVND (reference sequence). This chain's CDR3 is CASSNPGLAGTSSYNEQFF.

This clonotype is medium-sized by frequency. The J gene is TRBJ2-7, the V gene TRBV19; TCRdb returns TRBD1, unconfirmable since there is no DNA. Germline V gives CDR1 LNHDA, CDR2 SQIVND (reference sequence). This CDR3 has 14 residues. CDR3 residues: CASRPPGQGGEQYF. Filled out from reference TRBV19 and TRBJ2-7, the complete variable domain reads DGGITQSPKYLFRKEGQNVTLSCEQNLNHDAMYWYRQDPGQGLRLIYYSQIVNDFQKGDIAEGYSVSREKKESFPLTVTSAQKNPTAFYLCASRPPGQGGEQYFGPGTRLTVT.

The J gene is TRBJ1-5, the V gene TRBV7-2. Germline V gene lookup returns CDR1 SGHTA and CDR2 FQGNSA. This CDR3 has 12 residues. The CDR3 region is CASSLVGQPQHF.

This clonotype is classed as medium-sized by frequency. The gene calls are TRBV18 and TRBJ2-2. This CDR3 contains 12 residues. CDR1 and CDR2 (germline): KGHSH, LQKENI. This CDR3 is CASSPLLGELFF.

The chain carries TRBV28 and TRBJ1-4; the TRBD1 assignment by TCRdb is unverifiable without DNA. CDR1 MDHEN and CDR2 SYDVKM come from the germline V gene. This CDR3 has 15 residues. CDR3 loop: CASSRSGVYNEKLFF.

The CDR3 spells CASSPGTGTQETQYF. The chain employs TRBV7-2 and TRBJ2-5; checking the TCRdb D call of TRBD1 is not possible without DNA. CDR1 is SGHTA, CDR2 FQGNSA, per germline. CDR3 length: 15 residues.

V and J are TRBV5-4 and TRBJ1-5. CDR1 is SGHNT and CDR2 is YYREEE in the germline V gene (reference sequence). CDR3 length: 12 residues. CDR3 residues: CASSLKDQPQHF.

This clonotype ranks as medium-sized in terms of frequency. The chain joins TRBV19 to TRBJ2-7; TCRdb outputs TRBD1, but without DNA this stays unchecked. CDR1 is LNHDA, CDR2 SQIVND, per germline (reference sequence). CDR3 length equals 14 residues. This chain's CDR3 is CASSLTGKPYEQYF.

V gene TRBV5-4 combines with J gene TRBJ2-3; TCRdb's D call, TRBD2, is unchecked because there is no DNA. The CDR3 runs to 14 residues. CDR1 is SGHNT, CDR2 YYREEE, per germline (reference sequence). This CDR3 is CASSLVLAGDTQYF.